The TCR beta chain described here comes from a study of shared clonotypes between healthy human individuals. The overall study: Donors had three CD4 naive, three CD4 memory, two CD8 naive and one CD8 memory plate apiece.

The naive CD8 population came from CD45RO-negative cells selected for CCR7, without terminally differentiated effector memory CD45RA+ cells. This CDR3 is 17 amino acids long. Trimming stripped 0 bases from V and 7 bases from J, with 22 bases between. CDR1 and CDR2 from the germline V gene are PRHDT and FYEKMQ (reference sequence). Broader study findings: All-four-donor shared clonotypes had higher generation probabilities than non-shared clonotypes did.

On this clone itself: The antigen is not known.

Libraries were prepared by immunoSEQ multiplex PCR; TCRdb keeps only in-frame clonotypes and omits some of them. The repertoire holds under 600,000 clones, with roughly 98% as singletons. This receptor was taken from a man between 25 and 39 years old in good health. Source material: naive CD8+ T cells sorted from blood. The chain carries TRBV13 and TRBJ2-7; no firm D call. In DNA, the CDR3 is TGTGCCAGCAGCTTAGGTGCGAGAGGCGGTTACATGAGGGAGCAGTACTTC. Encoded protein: CASSLGARGGYMREQYF.